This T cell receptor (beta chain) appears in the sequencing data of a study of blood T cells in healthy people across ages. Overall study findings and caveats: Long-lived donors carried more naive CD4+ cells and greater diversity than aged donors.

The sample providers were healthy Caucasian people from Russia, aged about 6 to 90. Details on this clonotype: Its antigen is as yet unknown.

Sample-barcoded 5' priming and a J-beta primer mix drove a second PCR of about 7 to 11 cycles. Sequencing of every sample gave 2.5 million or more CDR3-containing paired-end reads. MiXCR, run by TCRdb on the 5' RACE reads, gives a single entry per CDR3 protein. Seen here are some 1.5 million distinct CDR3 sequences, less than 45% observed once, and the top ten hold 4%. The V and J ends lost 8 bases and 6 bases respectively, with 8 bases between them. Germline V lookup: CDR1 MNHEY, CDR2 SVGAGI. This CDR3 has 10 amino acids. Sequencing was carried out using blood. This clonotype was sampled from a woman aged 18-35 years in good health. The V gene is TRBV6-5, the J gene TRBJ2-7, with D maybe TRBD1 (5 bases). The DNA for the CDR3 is TGTGCCAGCGGGGCGCGCGAGCAGTACTTC. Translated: CASGAREQYF.